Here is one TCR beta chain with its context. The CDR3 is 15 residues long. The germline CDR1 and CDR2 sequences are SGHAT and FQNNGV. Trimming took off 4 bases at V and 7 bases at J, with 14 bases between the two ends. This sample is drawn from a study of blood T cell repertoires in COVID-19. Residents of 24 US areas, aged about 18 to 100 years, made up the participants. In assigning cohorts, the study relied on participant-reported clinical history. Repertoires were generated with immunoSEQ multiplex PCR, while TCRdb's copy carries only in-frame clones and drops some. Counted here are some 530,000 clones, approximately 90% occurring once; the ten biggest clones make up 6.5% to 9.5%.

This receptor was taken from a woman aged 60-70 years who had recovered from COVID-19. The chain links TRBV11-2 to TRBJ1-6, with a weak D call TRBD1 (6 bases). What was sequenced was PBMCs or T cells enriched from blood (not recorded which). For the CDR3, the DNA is TGTGCCAGCAGCTCCTCTATTCAGGGGAATTCACCCCTCCACTTT. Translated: CASSSSIQGNSPLHF.